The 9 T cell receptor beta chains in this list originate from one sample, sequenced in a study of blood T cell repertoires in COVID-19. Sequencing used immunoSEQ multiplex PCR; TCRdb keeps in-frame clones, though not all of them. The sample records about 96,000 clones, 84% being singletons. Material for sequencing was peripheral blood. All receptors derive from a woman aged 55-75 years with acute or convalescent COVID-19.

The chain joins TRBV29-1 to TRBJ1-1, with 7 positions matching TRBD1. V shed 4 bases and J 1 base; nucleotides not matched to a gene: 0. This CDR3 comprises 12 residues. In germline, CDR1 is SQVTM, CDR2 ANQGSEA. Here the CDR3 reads CSVGQGNTEAFF. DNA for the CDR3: TGCAGCGTTGGACAGGGGAACACTGAAGCTTTCTTT.

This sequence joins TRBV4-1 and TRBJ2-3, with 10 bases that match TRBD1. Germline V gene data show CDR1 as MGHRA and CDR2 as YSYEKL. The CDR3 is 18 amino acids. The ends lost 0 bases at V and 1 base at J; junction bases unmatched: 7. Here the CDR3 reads CASSQDGTGEIGTDTQYF. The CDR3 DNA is TGCGCCAGCAGCCAAGATGGGACAGGGGAGATCGGCACAGATACGCAGTATTTT.

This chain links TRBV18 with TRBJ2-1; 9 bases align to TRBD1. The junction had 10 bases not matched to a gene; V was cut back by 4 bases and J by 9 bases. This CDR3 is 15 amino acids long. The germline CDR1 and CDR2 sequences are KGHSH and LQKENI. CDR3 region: CASSQPGQGIPEQFF. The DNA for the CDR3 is TGTGCCAGCTCACAACCGGGACAGGGAATCCCTGAGCAGTTCTTC.

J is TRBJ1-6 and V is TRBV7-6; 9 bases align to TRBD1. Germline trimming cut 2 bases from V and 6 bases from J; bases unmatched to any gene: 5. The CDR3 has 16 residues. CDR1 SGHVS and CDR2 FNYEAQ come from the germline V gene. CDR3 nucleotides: TGTGCCAGCAGCTTACTCGTGGGACAGGGTAATTCACCCCTCCACTTT. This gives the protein CASSLLVGQGNSPLHF.

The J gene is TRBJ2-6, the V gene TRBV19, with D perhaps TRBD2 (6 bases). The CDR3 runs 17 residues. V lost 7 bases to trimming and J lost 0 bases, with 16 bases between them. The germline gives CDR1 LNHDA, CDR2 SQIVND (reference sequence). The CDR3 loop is CASTKQWGDSGANVLTF. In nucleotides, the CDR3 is TGTGCCAGTACTAAGCAGTGGGGGGACTCTGGGGCCAACGTCCTGACTTTC.

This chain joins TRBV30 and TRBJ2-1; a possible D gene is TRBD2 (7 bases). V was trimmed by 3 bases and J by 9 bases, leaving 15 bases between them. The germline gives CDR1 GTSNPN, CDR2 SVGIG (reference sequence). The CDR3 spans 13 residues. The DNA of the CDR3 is TGTGCCTGGAGGGTTGGGGGGGCAGGTGAGCAGTTCTTC. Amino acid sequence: CAWRVGGAGEQFF. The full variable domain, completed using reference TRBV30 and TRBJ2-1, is SQTIHQWPATLVQPVGSPLSLECTVEGTSNPNLYWYRQAAGRGLQLLFYSVGIGQISSEVPQNLSASRPQDRQFILSSKKLLLSDSGFYLCAWRVGGAGEQFFGPGTRLTVL.

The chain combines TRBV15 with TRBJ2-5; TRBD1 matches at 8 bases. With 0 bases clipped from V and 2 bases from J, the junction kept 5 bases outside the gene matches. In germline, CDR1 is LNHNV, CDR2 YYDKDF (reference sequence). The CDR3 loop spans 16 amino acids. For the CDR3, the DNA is TGTGCCACCAGCAGAGACAGGACAGGGTTACAAGAGACCCAGTACTTC. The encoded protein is CATSRDRTGLQETQYF.

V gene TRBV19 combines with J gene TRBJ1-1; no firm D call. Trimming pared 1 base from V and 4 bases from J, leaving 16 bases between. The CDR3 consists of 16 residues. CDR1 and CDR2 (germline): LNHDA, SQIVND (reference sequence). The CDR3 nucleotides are TGTGCCAGTAGTATAGGTGTGGGAGCCACGGGCACTGAAGCTTTCTTT. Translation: CASSIGVGATGTEAFF.

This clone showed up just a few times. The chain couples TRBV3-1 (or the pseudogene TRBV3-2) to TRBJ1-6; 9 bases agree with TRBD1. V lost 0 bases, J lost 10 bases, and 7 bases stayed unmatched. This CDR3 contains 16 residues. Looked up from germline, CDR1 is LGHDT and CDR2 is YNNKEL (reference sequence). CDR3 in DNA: TGTGCCAGCAGCCAAGATTGGGACAGGGCAAGGTCACCCCTCCACTTT. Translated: CASSQDWDRARSPLHF.